Following are 26 T cell receptor beta chains from one sample sequenced in a study of cytomegalovirus exposure and HLA in healthy donors. The method was immunoSEQ multiplex PCR; TCRdb's version includes in-frame clones alone and lacks a portion of them. The table records over 200,000 clones, around four fifths of them present only once. Sequenced input: PBMCs. These receptors originate from a woman aged 18-29 years in good health and CMV-seronegative.

The chain recombines TRBV6-6 with TRBJ1-2; D unresolved. Germline V lookup: CDR1 MNHNY, CDR2 SVGAGI (reference sequence). The V end was cut by 5 bases, the J end by 8 bases, with 12 bases between. This CDR3 has 12 amino acids. Written as DNA, the CDR3 is TGTGCCAGCAGTCATGACATTACAGGCTACACCTTC. Protein product: CASSHDITGYTF.

The V and J genes are TRBV30 and TRBJ2-1, with 9 bases fitting TRBD2. Germline trimming cut 0 bases from V and 4 bases from J; bases unmatched to any gene: 7. The germline V gene encodes CDR1 GTSNPN and CDR2 SVGIG (reference sequence). The CDR3 loop spans 16 amino acids. CDR3 residues: CAWSVLTSGQYNEQFF. The CDR3 nucleotides are TGTGCCTGGAGTGTACTGACTAGCGGCCAGTACAATGAGCAGTTCTTC.

V usage is TRBV19 and J usage is TRBJ2-7; TRBD2 agrees at 7 bases. The CDR3 length is 14 residues. Looked up from germline, CDR1 is LNHDA and CDR2 is SQIVND (reference sequence). The V segment lost 10 bases and the J segment 7 bases; nucleotides outside the gene matches: 16. The CDR3 DNA follows: TGTGCCATCACTCGGATGGGGGGGGTGAGGGAGCAGTACTTC. Its protein product is CAITRMGGVREQYF.

The sample holds one count of this clone. The J gene is TRBJ1-4, the V gene TRBV2, with TRBD1 identical over 8 bases. V lost 6 bases, J lost 12 bases, and 6 bases stayed unmatched. Germline CDR1 is SNHLY and CDR2 is FYNNEI. The CDR3 runs to 12 residues. CDR3 sequence reads: CASSSDRAQLFF. The CDR3 bases are TGTGCCAGCAGCTCGGACAGGGCGCAACTGTTTTTT.

This CDR3 reads CASSKLAARTYNEQFF. DNA of the CDR3: TGCGCCAGCAGCAAACTAGCGGCCAGAACCTACAATGAGCAGTTCTTC. J is TRBJ2-1 and V is TRBV5-1, with 8 positions matching TRBD2. V was pared by 4 bases and J by 2 bases, with 8 bases of the junction left unmatched. Germline CDR1 reads SGHRS; CDR2 reads YFSETQ. The CDR3 has 16 amino acids.

This clone was counted only a few times. The rearrangement joins TRBV28 to TRBJ1-5; unclear D gene. The germline gives CDR1 MDHEN, CDR2 SYDVKM. Deletions cut 1 base from V and 1 base from J, with 8 bases between. CDR3 length: 15 residues. The CDR3 sequence is CASSLSGGSNQPQHF. The CDR3 DNA reads as TGTGCCAGCAGTTTATCAGGAGGCAGCAATCAGCCCCAGCATTTT.

The chain combines TRBV2 with TRBJ2-1; 11 bases agree with TRBD2. V shed 7 bases and J 0 bases; nucleotides not matched to a gene: 11. Germline V gene lookup returns CDR1 SNHLY and CDR2 FYNNEI. This CDR3 spans 18 amino acids. The CDR3: CASTRATSGESSYNEQFF. The DNA for the CDR3 is TGTGCCAGCACCCGAGCGACTAGCGGGGAGAGCTCCTACAATGAGCAGTTCTTC.

The rearrangement links TRBV2 to TRBJ1-1, with TRBD1 matching over 8 bases. CDR1 is SNHLY and CDR2 is FYNNEI in the germline V gene. V was clipped by 6 bases and J by 1 base; unmatched bases: 7. The CDR3 sequence is 15 residues long. In DNA form, the CDR3 reads TGTGCCAGCAGAAGGGACAGGCCGGCGAACACTGAAGCTTTCTTT. Protein product: CASRRDRPANTEAFF. Combining the CDR3 with reference TRBV2 and TRBJ1-1 gives the whole variable domain EPEVTQTPSHQVTQMGQEVILRCVPISNHLYFYWYRQILGQKVEFLVSFYNNEISEKSEIFDDQFSVERPDGSNFTLKIRSTKLEDSAMYFCASRRDRPANTEAFFGQGTRLTVV.

V gene TRBV6-5 combines with J gene TRBJ2-2, with D possibly TRBD2 on 6 matching bases. Germline V CDR1 and CDR2: MNHEY, SVGAGI. The V end lost 1 base, the J end lost 4 bases, and 13 bases lay between the germline ends. The CDR3 spans 16 residues. Written as DNA, the CDR3 is TGTGCCAGCAGTTACTTTATGGGAGCGGGCACCGGGGAGCTGTTTTTT. Translation gives CASSYFMGAGTGELFF.

The chain carries TRBV6-1 and TRBJ2-7; 7 bases fit TRBD2. Germline CDR1 is MNHNS and CDR2 is SASEGT. V was pared by 2 bases and J by 7 bases, with 11 bases of the junction left unmatched. This CDR3 comprises 15 residues. The CDR3 sequence is CASSEWASGTGEQYF. Here the CDR3 DNA reads TGTGCCAGCAGTGAATGGGCGAGCGGGACGGGGGAGCAGTACTTC.

The J gene is TRBJ1-6, the V gene TRBV5-6; 7 bases are a match to TRBD1. Losses at the gene ends were 4 bases for V and 8 bases for J; bases not matched to a gene: 12. Germline V gives CDR1 SGHDT, CDR2 YYEEEE. The CDR3 consists of 16 residues. The CDR3 reads CASSTVVSQGDSPLHF. CDR3 DNA sequence: TGTGCCAGCAGCACAGTCGTATCCCAGGGGGATTCACCCCTCCACTTT.

The chain couples TRBV14 to TRBJ2-5; weak D call: TRBD1 (6 bases). Germline V gene sequence: CDR1 SGHDN, CDR2 FVKESK. The ends were cut back, 0 bases at V and 5 bases at J, with 10 bases in the middle. The CDR3 covers 14 residues. CDR3 sequence (DNA): TGTGCCAGCAGCCAAGATAAGGGGGTCGAGACCCAGTACTTC. It specifies CASSQDKGVETQYF.

This clone has a handful of counts. The chain links TRBV20-1 to TRBJ1-1, with a possible D match to TRBD1 (5 bases). There are 11 residues in the CDR3. V gave up 5 bases and J gave up 7 bases, with 11 bases separating them. In germline, CDR1 is DFQATT, CDR2 SNEGSKA (reference sequence). This CDR3 is CSALGAFEAFF. The CDR3 DNA follows: TGCAGTGCTCTCGGGGCATTTGAAGCTTTCTTT.

This chain links TRBV4-1 with TRBJ2-2; D gene ambiguous. The CDR3 runs 16 residues. Germline values: CDR1 MGHRA, CDR2 YSYEKL. Trimming removed 4 bases at V and 7 bases at J, with 19 bases between. The CDR3 DNA reads as TGCGCCAGCAGCCGTCCTCCCCGGTCCCAGGTCGGGGAGCTGTTTTTT. Translation: CASSRPPRSQVGELFF.

The gene calls are TRBV5-1 and TRBJ2-6; D not resolved. The CDR3 totals 15 residues. V lost 0 bases and J lost 4, with 8 bases in between. The germline V gene has CDR1 SGHRS and CDR2 YFSETQ. In DNA form, the CDR3 reads TGCGCCAGCAGCTTGGATGTGGCCGGGGCCAACGTCCTGACTTTC. Residues: CASSLDVAGANVLTF.

This chain connects TRBV11-2 to TRBJ2-7, with D perhaps TRBD1 (5 bases). V was cut by 4 bases and J by 7 bases, with 14 bases left in between. The CDR3 is 13 residues long. The germline CDR1 and CDR2 sequences are SGHAT and FQNNGV. The CDR3 coding sequence is TGTGCCAGCAGCTCTCACCCAGGGTGGGAGCAGTACTTC. It encodes CASSSHPGWEQYF.

The rearrangement uses TRBV11-1 and TRBJ1-1, with TRBD1 as a possible D gene (6 bases). This CDR3 is 15 amino acids long. Germline V gene lookup returns CDR1 SGHAT and CDR2 FQDESV (reference sequence). Trimming took 6 bases from V and 0 from J, leaving 14 bases between them. Written as DNA, the CDR3 is TGTGCCAGCAGTTCCAGCCGGGACATGAACACTGAAGCTTTCTTT. As protein: CASSSSRDMNTEAFF.

The chain couples TRBV9 to TRBJ2-1; 11 bases agree with TRBD2. CDR3 length: 17 residues. Germline V lookup: CDR1 SGDLS, CDR2 YYNGEE. The V and J ends lost 3 bases and 6 bases, in that order; junction bases with no gene match: 11. For the CDR3, the DNA is TGTGCCAGCAGCGGCGGACCCGGGACTAGCGGCATCAATGAGCAGTTCTTC. Protein product: CASSGGPGTSGINEQFF.

The chain is built from TRBV5-1 and TRBJ2-3; 8 nucleotides match TRBD1. This CDR3 contains 16 residues. Germline V CDR1 and CDR2: SGHRS, YFSETQ. V shed 3 bases and J 4 bases; nucleotides not matched to a gene: 10. The CDR3 nucleotides are TGCGCCAGCAGCTCCCTAAACGGACAGGGTTCAGATACGCAGTATTTT. This translates into CASSSLNGQGSDTQYF.

Note on this clone: Other DNA sequences of this sample code for an identical CDR3. The CDR3 loop reads CAWSPTDNYGYTF. CDR3 DNA sequence: TGTGCCTGGAGTCCGACTGATAACTATGGCTACACCTTC. The rearrangement links TRBV30 to TRBJ1-2; D is uncertain. V lost 2 bases, J lost 1 base, and 8 bases lay in between. The V gene's germline CDR1 is GTSNPN and CDR2 SVGIG (reference sequence). The CDR3 runs 13 residues.

This chain uses TRBV5-6 with TRBJ2-5, with a tentative D call TRBD2 (6 bases). The length of the CDR3 is 14 residues. V lost 4 bases, J lost 4 bases, and 14 bases lay in between. CDR1 and CDR2 (germline): SGHDT, YYEEEE. CDR3 bases: TGTGCCAGCAGCCCCCGGGGGTTAGGAGAGACCCAGTACTTC. Protein sequence: CASSPRGLGETQYF.

The rearrangement joins TRBV29-1 to TRBJ2-3; 7 bases align to TRBD2. Trimming cost V 6 bases and J 4 bases; bases outside gene matches: 10. This CDR3 is 14 amino acids long. CDR1 is SQVTM, CDR2 ANQGSEA, per germline. The CDR3 is CSVEDGGSSDTQYF. The CDR3, as DNA: TGCAGCGTGGAGGACGGCGGGAGTTCAGATACGCAGTATTTT.

The chain joins TRBV7-3 to TRBJ2-1; TRBD2 matches at 14 bases. There are 17 residues in the CDR3. Germline loops: CDR1 SGHTA, CDR2 FQGTGA. V shed 4 bases and J 8 bases; nucleotides not matched to a gene: 10. The CDR3 sequence is CASSSGLAGGFPHEQFF. The DNA for the CDR3 is TGTGCCAGCAGCTCTGGACTAGCGGGAGGTTTCCCCCATGAGCAGTTCTTC.

V gene TRBV28 combines with J gene TRBJ1-5; D is possibly TRBD1 (5 bases). V was pared by 10 bases and J by 6 bases, with 19 bases between. The length of the CDR3 is 14 residues. From germline, CDR1 is MDHEN and CDR2 SYDVKM. CDR3 residues: CATKSGAPGQPQHF. The CDR3, as DNA: TGTGCCACCAAATCCGGGGCGCCGGGTCAGCCCCAGCATTTT.

V and J are TRBV7-3 and TRBJ2-1; 7 positions agree with TRBD1. The germline V gene encodes CDR1 SGHTA and CDR2 FQGTGA. The CDR3 is made up of 14 amino acids. V lost 5 bases and J lost 8; bases outside the gene matches: 9. The CDR3 spells CASSETGINDEQFF. In nucleotides, the CDR3 is TGTGCCAGCAGCGAGACAGGGATCAACGATGAGCAGTTCTTC.

The J gene is TRBJ1-5, the V gene TRBV5-1; weak D call: TRBD1 (5 bases). The CDR3 consists of 14 residues. The germline V gene encodes CDR1 SGHRS and CDR2 YFSETQ. Between the trimmed V and J ends, which lost 2 bases and 4 bases, there was a span of 10 bases. CDR3 sequence reads: CASSFGGWNQPQHF. The CDR3 coding sequence is TGCGCCAGCAGCTTCGGGGGATGGAATCAGCCCCAGCATTTT.